This T cell receptor (beta chain) derives from a study of cytomegalovirus exposure and HLA in healthy donors. V lost 4 bases and J lost 0; bases outside the gene matches: 15. This CDR3 has 19 residues. Germline loops: CDR1 LNHDA, CDR2 SQIVND (reference sequence). PCR used 60 Vbeta primers and 13 Jbeta primers. TCRdb's table, derived via immunoSEQ multiplex PCR, lists solely in-frame clones and lacks some. The sample has fewer than 150,000 clones, 60% to 80% seen once. This chain uses TRBV19 with TRBJ1-5, with TRBD1 matching 7 bases. Sequencing was performed on PBMCs. The sequence was collected from a man between 45 and 60 years old in good health and CMV-seronegative. The CDR3 is CASSTMGQLGVYSNQPQHF. The CDR3 DNA follows: TGTGCCAGTAGTACAATGGGACAGCTGGGGGTTTATAGCAATCAGCCCCAGCATTTT.